This T cell receptor beta chain was found in a study of early T cells in non-severe SARS-CoV-2 infection. At the level of the study: Alpha and beta chains were unpaired, from unsorted whole-blood bulk RNA.

Germline CDR1 reads SGHDT; CDR2 reads YYEEEE. V lost 5 bases to trimming and J lost 8 bases, with 16 bases between them. The CDR3 spans 14 residues. The TCR library protocol attached unique molecular identifiers to the individual cDNA molecules. TCRdb reprocessed the 5' RACE reads with MiXCR, giving one entry per CDR3 protein. The sample shows some 39,000 distinct CDR3 sequences, 4% of them seen only once. The study, taken as a whole, reports: Lookups in VDJdb leaned toward anti-spike CD8 responses and missed private and CD4 specificities.

This clonotype was detected ten times or more. Its target is unknown. The rearrangement uses TRBV5-6 and TRBJ2-2; D not certain. The sequence was obtained from an adult who was a healthcare worker with PCR-confirmed SARS-CoV-2 infection or an uninfected control (not recorded which). The sequencing sample was made of whole blood. Here the CDR3 reads CASSPDTLVGELFF. The DNA of the CDR3 is TGTGCCAGCAGTCCTGACACCTTAGTTGGGGAGCTGTTTTTT. Full variable domain (rest looked up from reference TRBV5-6 and TRBJ2-2): DAGVTQSPTHLIKTRGQQVTLRCSPKSGHDTVSWYQQALGQGPQFIFQYYEEEERQRGNFPDRFSGHQFPNYSSELNVNALLLGDSALYLCASSPDTLVGELFFGEGSRLTVL.